Listed below are T cell receptor beta chains from one sample, sequenced in a study of cytomegalovirus exposure and HLA in healthy donors. Profiling relied on immunoSEQ multiplex PCR, and the TCRdb table lists in-frame clones only, not all of them. The profile covers tens of thousands of clones, with about four fifths appearing a single time and roughly 3% taken by the ten largest. The material sequenced was PBMCs. Receptors originate from a woman aged 35 to 49 in good health and CMV-seronegative. The CDR3 runs from the conserved cysteine through the conserved F or W. The D gene is left open where the match is weak. Not every row has a clone size; where given, it reads once, few, many or a size class.

>TRBD1|TRBJ2-1|13|-|TRBV5-4
TGTGCCAGCAGCTTGGGACAGGGCAATGAGCAGTTCTTC
CASSLGQGNEQFF
>TRBD2|TRBJ2-1|15|once|TRBV11-3
TGTGCCAGCAGCTCCCCTAGCGGGTCATACAATGAGCAGTTCTTC
CASSSPSGSYNEQFF
>-|TRBJ2-1|16|-|TRBV5-8
TGTGCCAGCAGCCCGGGGGTAGGTCCCCCCGGGGCTGAGCAGTTCTTC
CASSPGVGPPGAEQFF
>TRBD2|TRBJ2-6|16|once|TRBV7-3
TGTGCCAGTGGACTGACGGGAGGATCTGGGGCCAACGTCCTGACTTTC
CASGLTGGSGANVLTF
>TRBD2|TRBJ2-5|16|-|TRBV11-2
TGTGCCAGCAGCTCAGGGACTAGCGGGCCTACTGAGACCCAGTACTTC
CASSSGTSGPTETQYF
>-|TRBJ1-5|14|-|TRBV19
TGTGCCAGTAGGGCCCCTTGGCCATCAGGGTCCCAGCATTTT
CASRAPWPSGSQHF
>-|TRBJ2-3|13|-|TRBV19
TGTGCCAGTAGTATAGGGGCTTTCGAGACGCAGTATTTT
CASSIGAFETQYF
>TRBD1|TRBJ2-2|16|once|TRBV28
TGTGCCAGCAGTTCCGTGGACAGGAGGAACACCGGGGAGCTGTTTTTT
CASSSVDRRNTGELFF
>TRBD2|TRBJ2-1|16|-|TRBV7-3
TGTGCCAGCAGCTTAAGGGGGCCGGGGACTAGGGGTGAGCAGTTCTTC
CASSLRGPGTRGEQFF
>TRBD2|TRBJ2-3|16|-|TRBV29-1
TGCAGCGTTAGACCGGGACTAGCGGGAGAGGGAGATACGCAGTATTTT
CSVRPGLAGEGDTQYF
>TRBD2|TRBJ2-1|15|-|TRBV19
TGTGCCAGTAGTTTGCCTAGCGGGAGCCGGAATGAGCAGTTCTTC
CASSLPSGSRNEQFF
>TRBD1|TRBJ1-2|15|-|TRBV10-3
TGTGCCATCAGAACATTTGACAGGGACGGGGATGGCTACACCTTC
CAIRTFDRDGDGYTF
>-|TRBJ2-1|12|-|TRBV27
TGTGCCAGCAGTTCCTCCGTCAATGAGCAGTTCTTC
CASSSSVNEQFF
>TRBD2|TRBJ2-3|16|-|TRBV5-4
TGTGCCAGCAGCTCCCAATCTCTAGCGGGAGGGGCTACGCAGTATTTT
CASSSQSLAGGATQYF
>TRBD1|TRBJ2-1|16|-|TRBV12-5
TGTGCTAGTGCCGTCACGTCCGGGACAGGGTTTGGGGAGCAGTTCTTC
CASAVTSGTGFGEQFF
>TRBD2|TRBJ2-2|19|few|TRBV19
TGTGCCAGTAGGCGGGTTTCCGGGACTAGCGGGAGACAAACCGGGGAGCTGTTTTTT
CASRRVSGTSGRQTGELFF
>TRBD1|TRBJ2-7|14|-|TRBV29-1
TGCAGCGTAGCTCGTCCGGGACAGGGGTACGAGCAGTACTTC
CSVARPGQGYEQYF
>-|TRBJ2-1|15|-|TRBV6-5
TGTGCCAGCAGCCCCTCTCTACAGCTGGAAAATGAGCAGTTCTTC
CASSPSLQLENEQFF
>-|TRBJ2-7|13|-|TRBV13
TGTGCCAGCAGTATAAGGCCCGGGAATGAGCAGTACTTC
CASSIRPGNEQYF
>TRBD1|TRBJ2-7|12|-|TRBV15
TGTGCCACCAGCGGGACAGCATACGAGCAGTACTTC
CATSGTAYEQYF
>TRBD1|TRBJ2-5|15|few|TRBV6-6
TGTGCCAGCAGGGAGGGGGGACAGGGGGCGGGTACCCAGTACTTC
CASREGGQGAGTQYF
>-|TRBJ2-7|14|-|TRBV28
TGTGCCAGCAGTTTACGGGGATTATCCTACGAGCAGTACTTC
CASSLRGLSYEQYF
>TRBD2|TRBJ2-2|19|-|TRBV7-7
TGTGCTAGCAGCTTATGGTCTAGCGGGAGGGCCAGGAACACCGGGGAGCTGTTTTTT
CASSLWSSGRARNTGELFF
>-|TRBJ2-7|18|-|TRBV6-1
TGTGCCAGCAGTGAAGCGGGTTTTGTTGGGCAGGCGAACTACGAGCAGTACTTC
CASSEAGFVGQANYEQYF
>-|TRBJ2-7|15|-|TRBV19
TGTGCCAGTAGTGGGTTTGGCAGGGTCGCCTACGAGCAGTACTTC
CASSGFGRVAYEQYF
>TRBD2|TRBJ2-5|16|-|TRBV2
TGTGCCAGCAAGATAGGGGGTAGCGGGAGGCAAGAGACCCAGTACTTC
CASKIGGSGRQETQYF
>TRBD1|TRBJ1-1|17|-|TRBV30
TGTGCCTGGAGTCCCGGGACAGTTGACAGGAGGAACACTGAAGCTTTCTTT
CAWSPGTVDRRNTEAFF
>-|TRBJ1-3|16|-|TRBV6-5
TGTGCCAGCAGTTACTCGCGGGGATCCTCTGGAAACACCATATATTTT
CASSYSRGSSGNTIYF
>-|TRBJ1-2|15|-|TRBV19
TGTGCCAGTAGTATAGTGGGGGCTTCTAACTATGGCTACACCTTC
CASSIVGASNYGYTF
>TRBD1|TRBJ1-2|12|-|TRBV29-1
TGCAGCGTTCGACAGGGGTTCTATGGCTACACCTTC
CSVRQGFYGYTF
>-|TRBJ1-5|15|-|TRBV5-5
TGTGCCAGCAGCTTGCGGGGTAGGAGCAATCAGCCCCAGCATTTT
CASSLRGRSNQPQHF
>TRBD1|TRBJ2-7|15|-|TRBV27
TGTGCCAGCAGTTACAGGGGAACCAACTCTTACGAGCAGTACTTC
CASSYRGTNSYEQYF
>-|TRBJ1-5|14|few|TRBV28
TGTGCCAGCAGTTTAGGACAGTTCAATCAGCCCCAGCATTTT
CASSLGQFNQPQHF
>TRBD1|TRBJ1-1|13|-|TRBV10-3
TGTGCCACCCGCAGTATTGGACAGGAAAGGCTGGTCTTT
CATRSIGQERLVF
>TRBD1|TRBJ1-2|16|-|TRBV5-1
TGCGCCAGCAGCTTGGAGGGGACAGGGGGCGCGGGTGGCTACACCTTC
CASSLEGTGGAGGYTF
>-|TRBJ2-7|16|-|TRBV19
TGTGCCACCAAGCCCGGGACTTCATATTCACCCTACGAGCAGTACTTC
CATKPGTSYSPYEQYF
>-|TRBJ2-7|14|-|TRBV7-2
TGTGCCAGCAGCCTAGCCCAGGGTCTCGACGAGCAGTACTTC
CASSLAQGLDEQYF